The subject of this entry is one T cell receptor beta chain. This clone is a singleton in its sample. Its recognized antigen is unknown. It has no much larger one-base neighbor in the sample; base qualities were not kept. The trim is 7 bases for V and 3 bases for J, with a gap of 15 bases between the germline ends. The CDR3, cysteine through phenylalanine, is 14 amino acids long. The entry retains the CDR3 DNA only, 42 bases that are in frame from base 1. CDR1 and CDR2, looked up from the germline V gene, are SQVTM and ANQGSEA. Genomic DNA was isolated from the sorted cells so that the TCRbeta CDR3 region could be sequenced. TCRbeta CDR3 regions were sequenced using the immunoSEQ Assay. TCRdb stores this immuneACCESS table with in-frame sequences only. Part of the clones is absent; in the studies checked, under half of the shortfall reflects unresolved V genes, and no reason is known for the rest. This sample holds about 79,000 clones; around 90% were observed only once. The ten biggest clones cover less than 5% of the sample.

This record comes from a study of OX40 agonist ivuxolimab in advanced cancers. General notes on the study: The costimulatory receptor OX40 (CD134) was targeted by ivuxolimab, a fully human IgG2 agonistic monoclonal antibody. Intravenous ivuxolimab was administered to patients every 2 weeks at six dose levels: 0.01, 0.1, 0.3, 1.5, 3 and 10 mg/kg. Peripheral TCRbeta sequencing was intended to test whether TCR sequence diversity was altered and clonal T-cell expansion was caused by ivuxolimab. Of the roughly 51 patients in dose escalation, some 20 had hepatocellular carcinoma, approximately 15 had melanoma, 9 had renal cell carcinoma and 9 had head and neck cancer. In the dose-escalation cohort, roughly four fifths of patients were male, and the mean age was approximately 60 years, with a range of roughly 20 to 80. Three dose-escalation patients achieved partial responses, one with hepatocellular carcinoma and two with cutaneous melanoma. Patients were allowed to have had prior anti-PD-1, anti-PD-L1 or anti-CTLA-4 therapy, and approximately 37% of the dose-escalation patients had been treated with checkpoint inhibitors. The paper covers the monotherapy dose-escalation part of the phase I ivuxolimab trial, which included N of about 50 patients.

Patients with a history of autoimmune disease or receiving systemic immunosuppression were excluded from the trial. Peripheral blood for TCR sequencing was collected from all dose cohorts at baseline, on cycle 4 day 1, and on cycle 7 day 1. Samples came from an open-label, multicenter, first-in-human phase I dose-escalation trial of ivuxolimab. Adults with locally advanced or metastatic head and neck squamous cell, hepatocellular, melanoma or renal cell carcinoma were enrolled in the trial. Before TCR sequencing, CD4+ T cells and CD8+ T cells from peripheral blood were sorted into separate populations. What the study reported, not specific to this receptor: Low levels of normalized T-cell clonal expansion were also seen in some patients who did not respond. The antigen specificity of the peripheral T cells that underwent clonal expansion was not determined. At doses of 0.1 to 3.0 mg/kg, clonal expansion of both CD4+ and CD8+ blood T cells was observed from baseline to week 6. In the 0.1-3.0 mg/kg groups, partial responders had among the lowest normalized peripheral clonal expansion, particularly in CD8+ T cells. After ivuxolimab, more expanded clones were found on average in CD8+ T cells than in CD4+ T cells.

The TCR sequence derives from an adult with an advanced solid tumor such as melanoma, head and neck, liver or kidney cancer. Sequences were derived from CD4+ or CD8+ T cells sorted from blood, sampled in a trial of the OX40 agonist ivuxolimab. The chain is assembled from TRBV29-1 and TRBJ1-4; the D gene is perhaps TRBD1, from 5 matching bases. The DNA reads as follows: TGCAGCGCCCGCCCCGGGGGTTCTAATGAAAAACTGTTTTTT. It encodes CSARPGGSNEKLFF.